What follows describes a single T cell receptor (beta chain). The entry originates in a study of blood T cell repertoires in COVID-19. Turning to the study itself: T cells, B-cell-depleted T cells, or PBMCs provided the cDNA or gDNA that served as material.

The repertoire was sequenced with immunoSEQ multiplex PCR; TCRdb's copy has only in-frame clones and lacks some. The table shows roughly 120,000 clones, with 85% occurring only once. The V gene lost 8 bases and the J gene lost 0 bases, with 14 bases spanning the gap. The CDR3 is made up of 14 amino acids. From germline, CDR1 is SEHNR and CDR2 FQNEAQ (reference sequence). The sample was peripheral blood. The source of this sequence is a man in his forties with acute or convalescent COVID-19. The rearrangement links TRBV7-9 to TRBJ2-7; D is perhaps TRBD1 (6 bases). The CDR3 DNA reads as TGTGCCAGCGAAGAGACAGGAAGCTCCTACGAGCAGTACTTC. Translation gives CASEETGSSYEQYF.